What follows are 16 T cell receptor beta chains derived from one specimen sequenced in a study of blood T cell repertoires in COVID-19. Generated by immunoSEQ multiplex PCR, the TCRdb table keeps only in-frame clones and is missing some. This sample has fewer than 250,000 clones, with 80% to 95% found just once. Sequencing input: peripheral blood. Every receptor here comes from a man aged 55 to 70 with COVID-19, enrolled during active disease.

The V and J genes are TRBV18 and TRBJ1-5; D is unclear. Trimming stripped 0 bases from V and 4 bases from J, with 13 bases between. The CDR3 runs to 16 residues. The germline CDR1 and CDR2 sequences are KGHSH and LQKENI. The CDR3 DNA is TGTGCCAGCTCACCACCGGAGGGTCCGAGGAATCAGCCCCAGCATTTT. Amino acids: CASSPPEGPRNQPQHF.

This clone was detected a few times. This chain connects TRBV6-4 to TRBJ1-2; the match to TRBD1 covers 9 bases. Germline trimming cut 7 bases from V and 8 bases from J; bases unmatched to any gene: 8. This CDR3 has 13 amino acids. The V gene's germline CDR1 is MRHNA and CDR2 SNTAGT. The CDR3 here is CASNPGQGWGYTF. In DNA form, the CDR3 reads TGTGCCAGCAATCCGGGACAGGGTTGGGGCTACACCTTC.

The J gene is TRBJ2-1, the V gene TRBV7-9; 10 bases are a match to TRBD2. J was trimmed by 10 bases and V by 2 bases; bases with no gene match: 5. Looked up from germline, CDR1 is SEHNR and CDR2 is FQNEAQ (reference sequence). The CDR3 has 14 residues. Written as DNA, the CDR3 is TGTGCCAGCAGCTTAAGTCTAGCGGGAGTCGAGCAGTTCTTC. Amino acids: CASSLSLAGVEQFF.

There are a few counts of this clone. The chain has TRBV5-4 and TRBJ2-5; D gene ambiguous. V dropped 0 bases and J dropped 1 base, with 7 bases sitting between them. The germline gives CDR1 SGHNT, CDR2 YYREEE (reference sequence). This CDR3 is built from 14 residues. In DNA, the CDR3 is TGTGCCAGCAGCTTGGACAGTTTCCAAGAGACCCAGTACTTC. Its protein product is CASSLDSFQETQYF. Complete variable domain (other parts from reference TRBV5-4 and TRBJ2-5): ETGVTQSPTHLIKTRGQQVTLRCSSQSGHNTVSWYQQALGQGPQFIFQYYREEENGRGNFPPRFSGLQFPNYSSELNVNALELDDSALYLCASSLDSFQETQYFGPGTRLLVL.

This chain connects TRBV19 to TRBJ1-5; no definite D call. V lost 1 base and J lost 0, with 13 bases in between. Looked up from germline, CDR1 is LNHDA and CDR2 is SQIVND (reference sequence). This CDR3 region has 17 residues. The CDR3 is CASSIVGRSYSNQPQHF. CDR3 bases: TGTGCCAGTAGTATAGTGGGCAGATCCTATAGCAATCAGCCCCAGCATTTT.

The chain recombines TRBV30 with TRBJ1-2; tentative D call: TRBD1 (5 bases). The V end lost 4 bases, the J end lost 0 bases, and 21 bases lay between the germline ends. There are 17 residues in the CDR3. CDR1 is GTSNPN, CDR2 SVGIG, per germline (reference sequence). CDR3 loop: CAWIRFRVRDPNYGYTF. In DNA, the CDR3 is TGTGCCTGGATAAGGTTTCGAGTCAGGGATCCTAACTATGGCTACACCTTC.

The rearrangement joins TRBV27 to TRBJ2-7; 11 nucleotides agree with TRBD2. Germline V gene sequence: CDR1 MNHEY, CDR2 SMNVEV (reference sequence). V dropped 5 bases and J dropped 2; count of bases not matched to a gene: 5. This CDR3 has 15 amino acids. The CDR3 nucleotides are TGTGCCAGCAGTCCCGGGACTAGCGGAACCTACGAGCAGTACTTC. Translated, it gives CASSPGTSGTYEQYF.

The V and J genes are TRBV2 and TRBJ2-1, with TRBD2 identical over 10 bases. V lost 2 bases to trimming and J lost 5 bases; unmatched junction nucleotides: 12. The CDR3 length is 18 residues. Germline V gene sequence: CDR1 SNHLY, CDR2 FYNNEI. The CDR3 nucleotides are TGTGCCAGCAGTGAAAGGAACTTGCTTAGCGGGGGGAACAATGAGCAGTTCTTC. As protein: CASSERNLLSGGNNEQFF.

The table lists this clone with a few counts. The chain joins TRBV7-8 to TRBJ1-1; the D gene is possibly TRBD1 (6 bases). The CDR3 is 15 residues long. Trimming removed 5 bases at V and 1 base at J, with 14 bases between. Germline CDR1 SGHVS, CDR2 FQNEAQ. CDR3 sequence reads: CASSMSTGPNTEAFF. The CDR3 bases are TGTGCCAGCAGCATGTCGACAGGTCCGAACACTGAAGCTTTCTTT.

The chain uses TRBV2 and TRBJ1-6; 7 nucleotides match TRBD1. Per the germline V gene, CDR1 is SNHLY and CDR2 is FYNNEI. V lost 6 bases, J lost 6 bases, and 5 bases stayed unmatched. The CDR3 has 14 residues. The CDR3 sequence is CASSPGQRNSPLHF. The CDR3 nucleotides read TGTGCCAGCAGCCCGGGACAGCGTAATTCACCCCTCCACTTT.

The V gene is TRBV7-2, the J gene TRBJ2-2, with D perhaps matching TRBD2 (6 bases). This CDR3 is built from 16 residues. With 0 bases removed from V and 4 bases from J, the gap between germline ends came to 12 bases. Germline CDR1 is SGHTA and CDR2 is FQGNSA. The CDR3 loop reads CASSLAGGRVTGELFF. The CDR3 DNA is TGTGCCAGCAGCTTAGCGGGAGGTCGTGTCACCGGGGAGCTGTTTTTT.

This chain connects TRBV27 to TRBJ2-2; TRBD1 is a possible D gene (6 bases). V lost 5 bases, J lost 4 bases, and 11 bases lay in between. Germline loops: CDR1 MNHEY, CDR2 SMNVEV (reference sequence). The length of the CDR3 is 14 residues. The CDR3 region has the DNA TGTGCCAGCAGTGCGGACAGCCCCACCGGGGAGCTGTTTTTT. Translating it yields CASSADSPTGELFF.

The chain joins TRBV5-1 to TRBJ1-4; D possibly corresponds to TRBD1 (6 bases). The CDR3 consists of 15 residues. V dropped 5 bases and J dropped 0 bases, with 11 bases sitting between them. CDR1 is SGHRS, CDR2 YFSETQ, per germline. CDR3 sequence reads: CASRTQGATNEKLFF. CDR3 in DNA: TGCGCCAGCAGGACACAGGGCGCAACTAATGAAAAACTGTTTTTT.

The genes are TRBV4-1 and TRBJ1-5; possible D gene TRBD1, 6 bases. Germline V gives CDR1 MGHRA, CDR2 YSYEKL. With 10 bases removed from V and 4 bases from J, the gap between germline ends came to 17 bases. This CDR3 region has 14 residues. The CDR3 spells CANRLDRMNQPQHF. CDR3 coding DNA: TGCGCCAACCGCCTCGACAGGATGAATCAGCCCCAGCATTTT.

The chain links TRBV13 to TRBJ2-2; 13 nucleotides agree with TRBD2. CDR3 length: 16 amino acids. Per germline, CDR1 PRHDT and CDR2 FYEKMQ (reference sequence). Unmatched junction bases numbered 4, after V lost 5 bases and J lost 4 bases. The CDR3 is CASSPTSGRATGELFF. The CDR3 DNA follows: TGTGCCAGCAGCCCTACTAGCGGGAGGGCCACCGGGGAGCTGTTTTTT.

Of note for this clone: The same CDR3 arises from other DNA sequences in this sample as well. The chain has TRBV5-4 and TRBJ2-1; D ambiguous. This CDR3 comprises 13 residues. Between the trimmed V and J ends, which lost 2 bases and 5 bases, there was a span of 8 bases. Germline loops: CDR1 SGHNT, CDR2 YYREEE (reference sequence). The CDR3 protein is CASSLDSDNEQFF. The DNA of the CDR3 is TGTGCCAGCAGCTTAGACTCAGACAATGAGCAGTTCTTC.